This T cell receptor (beta chain) is from a study of type 1 and type 2 diabetes patients. PCR was run on genomic DNA. Amplification of the beta chain CDR3 used 30 forward and 13 reverse multiplex primers. TCRdb re-derived calls from the multiplex PCR reads in MiXCR, one entry per CDR3 protein. The sample contains around 300,000 distinct CDR3 sequences, over 45% of which appear only once. The CDR3 contains 12 residues. The germline CDR1 and CDR2 sequences are MDHEN and SYDVKM. V was pared by 4 bases and J by 5 bases, with 9 bases between. Sequencing was carried out using peripheral blood mononuclear cells (PBMCs). This chain joins TRBV28 and TRBJ2-7, with D perhaps TRBD2 (5 bases). The sequence came from a man younger than 30 with type 2 diabetes. CDR3 sequence: CASSSLAHEQYF. For the CDR3, the DNA is TGTGCCAGCAGTTCGCTAGCTCACGAGCAGTACTTC.